This T cell receptor beta chain derives from a study of blood T cell repertoires in COVID-19. Trimming cost V 5 bases and J 7 bases; bases outside gene matches: 6. This CDR3 has 14 amino acids. Per germline, CDR1 KGHDR and CDR2 SFDVKD. This table comes from immunoSEQ multiplex PCR, and its TCRdb copy is limited to in-frame clones, with some not included. The sample consists of a few hundred thousand clones, 70% to 85% of them appearing once. What was sequenced was PBMCs or T cells enriched from blood (not recorded which). This sequence originates from a man in his forties who had recovered from COVID-19. V usage is TRBV24-1 and J usage is TRBJ1-5, with 8 bases fitting TRBD1. CDR3 residues: CATSGGQGYQPQHF. The CDR3 DNA follows: TGTGCCACCAGTGGTGGACAGGGATACCAGCCCCAGCATTTT.